One sample yielded the 19 T cell receptor beta chains listed below, sequenced in a study of beta chain features in type 1 diabetes. Which antigens these TCRs recognize remains unknown. Every bit of the isolated RNA underwent reverse transcription, so sequencing read expressed TCRB transcripts. Repertoires were generated with immunoSEQ multiplex PCR, while TCRdb's copy carries only in-frame clones and drops some. The sample lists under 400,000 clones; 10% to 15% were seen once. Study-level points and caveats: Shorter TCRB CDR3s, moderately but significantly so, were found in Type 1 diabetes patients in all four CD4+ subsets.

Sequencing input: naive CD4+ T cells from blood. These receptors all stem from a young woman with type 1 diabetes.

Here the CDR3 DNA reads TGCAGCGTCGCGGCTGGATTAAGCGAGACCCAGTACTTC. Translating gives CSVAAGLSETQYF. The chain carries TRBV29-1 and TRBJ2-5; no clear D gene. Trimming removed 6 bases at V and 5 bases at J, with 16 bases between. Germline V gene data show CDR1 as SQVTM and CDR2 as ANQGSEA. The CDR3 has 13 residues.

This clone showed up just a few times. The chain uses TRBV7-2 and TRBJ2-3, with D unclear. The CDR3 is 15 amino acids. Per germline, CDR1 SGHTA and CDR2 FQGNSA. V lost 0 bases, J lost 0 bases, and 7 bases lay in between. The CDR3 DNA sequence: TGTGCCAGCAGCTTAGCCCTGGCTAGCACAGATACGCAGTATTTT. Residues: CASSLALASTDTQYF.

The chain links TRBV21-1 to TRBJ2-7; the D segment call TRBD2 is taken from the table without a DNA check. TRBV21-1 is a pseudogene segment. The CDR3 is 14 residues long. CDR3: CASSKGRVTYEQYF. DNA of the CDR3: TGTGCCAGCAGCAAAGGTAGAGTTACCTACGAGCAGTACTTC.

This clone was seen a handful of times. V gene TRBV28 combines with J gene TRBJ1-5; maybe TRBD1 (6 bases). The CDR3 covers 13 residues. V was clipped by 6 bases and J by 4 bases, with 10 bases between them. The germline CDR1 and CDR2 sequences are MDHEN and SYDVKM. The CDR3 sequence is CASSLQGNQPQHF. DNA of the CDR3: TGTGCCAGCAGCCTACAGGGAAATCAGCCCCAGCATTTT.

There are a few counts of this clone. The chain joins TRBV29-1 to TRBJ2-1, with D perhaps TRBD2 (7 bases). This CDR3 is 13 amino acids long. Deletions cut 4 bases from V and 8 bases from J, with 15 bases between. Germline CDR1 and CDR2: SQVTM and ANQGSEA. CDR3 amino acids: CSVAGGGRDEQFF. Here the CDR3 DNA reads TGCAGCGTTGCTGGCGGGGGCAGAGATGAGCAGTTCTTC.

This clone was recorded a few times. CDR3 nucleotide sequence: TGTGCCATCAGTGAGTCGCAGCGCCATGAGCAGTTCTTC. Its translation: CAISESQRHEQFF. The chain carries TRBV10-3 and TRBJ2-1, with no clear D. V lost 0 bases and J 8 bases, leaving 8 bases between the germline ends. This CDR3 region has 13 residues. Per the germline V gene, CDR1 is ENHRY and CDR2 is SYGVKD.

This clone turned up a few times. The chain recombines TRBV5-6 with TRBJ2-5, with 7 bases identical to TRBD1. The junction had 8 bases not matched to a gene; V was cut back by 4 bases and J by 5 bases. The CDR3 loop spans 14 amino acids. Germline V gene lookup returns CDR1 SGHDT and CDR2 YYEEEE. In DNA form, the CDR3 reads TGTGCCAGCAGCCCCAAACAGGGGCTGGAGACCCAGTACTTC. It encodes CASSPKQGLETQYF.

The genes are TRBV28 and TRBJ2-1; D remains unclear. Germline assignment: CDR1 MDHEN and CDR2 SYDVKM. This CDR3 comprises 13 residues. The germline V and J ends were trimmed by 3 bases and 8 bases, with 11 bases remaining between them. The CDR3 DNA follows: TGTGCCAGCAGTTTCAGACTCGTCGATGAGCAGTTCTTC. Residues: CASSFRLVDEQFF.

This clone was seen only a few times. The rearrangement uses TRBV14 and TRBJ1-4, with TRBD1 as a possible D gene (6 bases). The CDR3 has 13 residues. The V end lost 4 bases, the J end lost 14 bases, and 17 bases lay between the germline ends. CDR1 and CDR2 (germline): SGHDN, FVKESK. The CDR3 protein is CASSRSPGVGLFF. DNA of the CDR3: TGTGCCAGCAGCCGGAGCCCAGGGGTAGGGCTGTTTTTT.

This clone was seen only a few times. This sequence joins TRBV7-2 and TRBJ2-7; D uncertain. This CDR3 region has 11 residues. Trimming removed 8 bases at V and 6 bases at J, with 11 bases between. Germline values: CDR1 SGHTA, CDR2 FQGNSA. DNA of the CDR3: TGTGCCAGCGGAAAAGCGCTCGAGCAGTACTTC. As protein: CASGKALEQYF.

This clone occurred a few times. The CDR3 here is CASRRDSIMETQYF. CDR3 nucleotide sequence: TGTGCCAGCAGAAGGGACAGTATTATGGAGACCCAGTACTTC. This chain joins TRBV5-5 and TRBJ2-5; 7 bases line up with TRBD1. The germline V gene encodes CDR1 SGHKS and CDR2 YYEKEE (reference sequence). V lost 5 bases to trimming and J lost 5 bases; unmatched junction nucleotides: 9. The CDR3 extends over 14 amino acids.

V is TRBV19 and J is TRBJ2-5; 11 bases are shared with TRBD2. The CDR3 has 17 amino acids. V was clipped by 3 bases and J by 4 bases; unmatched bases: 10. CDR1 LNHDA and CDR2 SQIVND come from the germline V gene (reference sequence). CDR3 amino acids: CASSIRLLAGVTETQYF. The CDR3 DNA follows: TGTGCCAGTAGTATCCGCTTACTAGCGGGAGTTACAGAGACCCAGTACTTC.

This sequence joins TRBV7-3 and TRBJ2-5, with a possible D match to TRBD1 (6 bases). Germline CDR1 SGHTA, CDR2 FQGTGA. Trimming pared 5 bases from V and 2 bases from J, leaving 15 bases between. The CDR3 loop spans 15 amino acids. In DNA, the CDR3 is TGTGCCAGCAGCCAGGGGCGGCGGGTTCAAGAGACCCAGTACTTC. Its translation: CASSQGRRVQETQYF.

V usage is TRBV7-9 and J usage is TRBJ1-1, with 7 bases aligning to TRBD1. Germline V lookup: CDR1 SEHNR, CDR2 FQNEAQ (reference sequence). V trimming: 5 bases; J trimming: 7 bases; junction bases outside the gene matches: 10. CDR3 length: 14 residues. Written as DNA, the CDR3 is TGTGCCAGCAGCCGTCGACAGGGAATGGGTGAAGCTTTCTTT. Protein sequence: CASSRRQGMGEAFF.

The chain carries TRBV9 and TRBJ1-5; D is undetermined. Per germline, CDR1 SGDLS and CDR2 YYNGEE. The CDR3 has 14 amino acids. Between the trimmed V and J ends, which lost 0 bases and 8 bases, there was a span of 12 bases. CDR3 nucleotide sequence: TGTGCCAGCAGCGTAGGTATAGGCGGGGAGCCCCAGCATTTT. It yields the protein CASSVGIGGEPQHF.

This sequence joins TRBV7-9 and TRBJ2-5; a possible D gene is TRBD1 (5 bases). Trimming left V 3 bases short and J 2 bases short, with 10 bases between. This CDR3 region has 14 residues. Germline V gene sequence: CDR1 SEHNR, CDR2 FQNEAQ (reference sequence). Written as DNA, the CDR3 is TGTGCCAGCAGCTTTCGGACACCACAAGAGACCCAGTACTTC. The encoded protein is CASSFRTPQETQYF.

The J gene is TRBJ2-5, the V gene TRBV5-4; 12 bases line up with TRBD2. The J segment lost 3 bases and the V segment lost 4 bases, leaving 7 bases of the junction unmatched. The CDR3 is 16 residues long. Germline V lookup: CDR1 SGHNT, CDR2 YYREEE (reference sequence). DNA of the CDR3: TGTGCCAGCAGCCAAGGGTCTAGCGGGAGGGAAGAGACCCAGTACTTC. It translates to CASSQGSSGREETQYF.

The rearrangement joins TRBV28 to TRBJ2-7; no clear D. The CDR3 has 11 residues. The V gene lost 5 bases and the J gene lost 7 bases, with 9 bases spanning the gap. Germline V gene sequence: CDR1 MDHEN, CDR2 SYDVKM. The chain's CDR3 is CASSTPREQYF. Here the CDR3 DNA reads TGTGCCAGCAGTACCCCTCGGGAGCAGTACTTC.

The chain joins TRBV12-1 to TRBJ2-1; TRBD2, as called in the table, went unchecked against the DNA. TRBV12-1 is recorded as a pseudogene. This CDR3 region has 13 residues. The CDR3 sequence is CASSPREVDEQFF. CDR3 in DNA: TGTGCCAGCAGCCCACGGGAGGTCGATGAGCAGTTCTTC.